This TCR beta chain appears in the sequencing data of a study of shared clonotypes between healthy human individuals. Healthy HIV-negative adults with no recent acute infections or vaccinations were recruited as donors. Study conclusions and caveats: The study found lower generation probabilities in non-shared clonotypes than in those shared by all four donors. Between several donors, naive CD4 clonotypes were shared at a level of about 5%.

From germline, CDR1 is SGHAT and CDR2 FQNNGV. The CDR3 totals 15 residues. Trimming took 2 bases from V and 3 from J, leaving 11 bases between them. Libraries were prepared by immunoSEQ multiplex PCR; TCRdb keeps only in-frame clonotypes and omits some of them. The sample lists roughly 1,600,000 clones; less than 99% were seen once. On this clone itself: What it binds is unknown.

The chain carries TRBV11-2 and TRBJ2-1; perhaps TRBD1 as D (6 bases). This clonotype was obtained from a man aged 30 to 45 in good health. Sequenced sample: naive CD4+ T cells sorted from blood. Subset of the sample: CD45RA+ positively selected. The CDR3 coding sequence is TGTGCCAGCAGCTTAATACAGGGAAACTACAATGAGCAGTTCTTC. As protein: CASSLIQGNYNEQFF.